One T cell receptor beta chain is described in this entry. Measured with immunoSEQ multiplex PCR; TCRdb has only the in-frame clones, and not every one. The data contain approximately 54,000 clones, roughly 90% of them singletons. The record originates from a study of blood T cell repertoires in COVID-19. Study-level background: T cells, B-cell-depleted T cells, or PBMCs supplied cDNA or gDNA.

CDR3 length: 12 residues. V dropped 4 bases and J dropped 6 bases, with 11 bases sitting between them. Germline lookup yields CDR1 SGHNT and CDR2 YYREEE (reference sequence). This receptor was obtained from a man in his fifties or sixties with acute or convalescent COVID-19. Material: peripheral blood. This chain joins TRBV5-4 and TRBJ2-7; D ambiguous. DNA for the CDR3: TGTGCCAGCAGCCTATTAGGCGGCGAGCAGTACTTC. Translating it yields CASSLLGGEQYF.